This T cell receptor beta chain was obtained from a study of blood T cells in healthy people across ages. Using a J-beta primer mix together with a sample-barcoded 5' primer, a second PCR was run for about 6 to 11 cycles. Each CDR3 protein gets one entry after TCRdb re-called the 5' RACE reads with MiXCR. Here the sample spans almost 550,000 distinct CDR3 sequences, around 24% being singletons. V was pared by 7 bases and J by 2 bases, with 12 bases between. CDR3 length equals 14 residues. Germline CDR1 is MNHEY and CDR2 is SMNVEV (reference sequence). These records were also assigned to another study, of T cells of mothers and their children. That paper notes: Versus unrelated pairs, overlap was slightly higher in related mother-child pairs, without reaching significance.

The sequence came from a boy younger than 18 in good health. Sequenced material: blood. This chain uses TRBV27 with TRBJ1-5; D remains ambiguous. The CDR3 DNA sequence: TGTGCCAGCACCTCGTGGCTAGGCAATCAGCCCCAGCATTTT. Protein sequence: CASTSWLGNQPQHF.